This paragraph covers one T cell receptor (beta chain) sequence. This clonotype was observed a handful of times. It has no known antigen specificity. Qualities for individual bases were not recorded, and no much larger clone is one base off. The donors were about 40 Caucasian individuals from Russia, aged roughly 6 to 90 years, who were systemically healthy. Each donor gave ten milliliters of peripheral blood, collected into EDTA-treated Vacutainer tubes. Ficoll-Paque density-gradient centrifugation was used to isolate PBMCs, with at least 7 million per sample. Total RNA, at least 5.5 micrograms per sample, was extracted from PBMCs with Trizol reagent. The percentages of naive CD45RAhigh/CD27high T cells were determined by flow cytometry on a PBMC aliquot from every donor. This sample was taken from a study of blood T cells in healthy people across ages (dated by TCRdb to the mid-2010s). As for the study more broadly: In model experiments, roughly one uniquely barcoded TCR beta cDNA molecule per two T cells was captured by template switching. The study measured age-related changes in TCR beta repertoire diversity using deep sequencing normalized with unique cDNA molecular identifiers. Four age groups were formed from the donors: young (average approximately 15 years), middle-aged (around 39), aged (roughly 58) and long-lived (less than 85). To avoid experimental bias, donors of different ages were distributed randomly across sequencing lanes. The study analyzed two additional independent replicas of 1 million unique cDNA reads from the same blood draw for two donors, one aged 18 to 30 and one aged 80 or older. What the study reported, not specific to this receptor: As age increased, observed TCR beta diversity per million T cells dropped in a roughly linear way, and a significant reduction was already evident by age roughly 40. Because donor CMV infection status was unknown, age-related changes in expanded clonotypes were potentially confounded. Estimates of total diversity based on one million sequenced T cells were considered lower bounds and underestimates. Since profiling was done on bulk unsorted PBMCs, naive and antigen-experienced compartments could not be conclusively compared. There was a strong correlation between observed TCR beta diversity and the percentage of naive T cells measured by flow cytometry. Compared with the aged group, more naive CD4+ T cells, fewer expanded clones and increased TCR diversity were shown by the long-lived group, suggesting age selection.

Library generation was performed with 5' RACE. Sequencing took place on an Illumina HiSeq 2500. A second 7 to 11 cycle PCR used a sample-barcoded 5' primer and a J-beta primer mix. A unique molecular identifier was introduced onto each TCR beta cDNA molecule by a template-switch 5' adaptor carrying 12 random nucleotides. At least 2.5 million CDR3-containing paired-end reads were obtained from each sample. First-strand cDNA was synthesized from all RNA with the Mint cDNA synthesis kit, primed by a TRBC-specific oligonucleotide. Following uracil-DNA glycosylase treatment, a first 18-cycle PCR with universal primers M1SS and BC2_uni_R was performed on all cDNA. Regarding the original processing steps: For normalization, 1 million high-quality reads, each with a distinct molecular identifier, were randomly selected from each sample. Instead of being binned into consensus sequences, reads with shared molecular identifiers were discarded. CDR3 identification, clonotype clustering and error correction used MiTCR with a Q25 quality threshold and the strictest error-elimination algorithm. Lower-bound total TCR beta diversity was estimated with a nonparametric unseen species model using Euler transformation. The public reads were quality trimmed at Q25 with fastp and then assembled into clones with MiXCR by TCRdb, keeping productive beta chains. Rows matching on CDR3 protein sequence are summarized as one entry with the most common DNA and genes. These V and J calls are TCRdb output, not the study's own analysis. This sample has some 1.7 million distinct CDR3 sequences in its table, and under 30% of those were observed once. The leading ten clones occupy more than 6% of the sample.

The CDR3 starts with the cysteine, ends with the phenylalanine, and has 16 residues. The DNA shown is the 48-base CDR3, in frame from base 1. From V the trimming removes 5 bases and from J it removes 4 bases, while the gene matches leave 6 bases of the junction unaccounted for. Sequencing was carried out using blood. The chain is assembled from TRBV12-3 or TRBV12-4 and TRBJ2-3; TRBD2 lines up with 13 middle nucleotides. This clonotype was obtained from a woman in her 30s in good health. The CDR3 region reads CASSGLAGVGADTQYF. The nucleotide sequence reads as follows: TGTGCCAGCAGTGGACTAGCGGGGGTTGGTGCAGATACGCAGTATTTT.